This T cell receptor (beta chain) stems from a study of cytomegalovirus exposure and HLA in healthy donors. PCR primers comprised 60 Vbeta and 13 Jbeta primers. Libraries were prepared by immunoSEQ multiplex PCR; TCRdb keeps only in-frame clonotypes and omits some of them. The sample lists some 150,000 clones, about 79% occurring once. Study-wide results and limits: Owing to their indistinguishability, certain V segments, notably TRBV6-2 and TRBV6-3, were excluded. Most TCR sequences proved rare, with some public TCRs found in many donors. In a later analysis, common viral pathogens appeared linked to several of the most significant clusters.

J gave up 6 bases and V 7 bases, and 8 bases lay outside the gene matches. The CDR3 consists of 14 residues. Germline V lookup: CDR1 MNHEY, CDR2 SVGAGI. Notes on this clone: As yet, its antigen is unknown.

This chain uses TRBV6-5 with TRBJ2-2, with TRBD1 matching 7 bases. The sequenced sample was PBMCs. This TCR was recovered from a female donor in good health and CMV-seronegative. The CDR3 region has the DNA TGTGCCAGCACCCAAGGGACAGTTTCCGGGGAGCTGTTTTTT. Residues: CASTQGTVSGELFF.